The table lists the clone carrying this T cell receptor (beta chain) with many counts. MiXCR, applied by TCRdb to the RT-PCR reads, yields one record per CDR3 protein. The sample records a few hundred thousand distinct CDR3 sequences, roughly 14% being singletons. The entry originates in a study of patients and donors after allogeneic stem cell transplantation. Germline V gene sequence: CDR1 MNHEY, CDR2 SMNVEV (reference sequence). This CDR3 contains 21 residues. V dropped 2 bases and J dropped 0; count of bases not matched to a gene: 16. The TCR sequence derives from a human donor who was either an allogeneic HSCT recipient or a stem cell or donor lymphocyte infusion donor (not recorded which). It is not recorded whose cells these are; they may come from a transplant donor. The sample taken for sequencing was blood, either unsorted or a sorted T cell fraction (not recorded which). The chain joins TRBV27 to TRBJ2-1; TRBD2 matches at 10 bases. As DNA, the CDR3 is TGTGCCAGCAGTTTAATAGGGACTAGCGTTCCAAAAGGAAGCTCCTACAATGAGCAGTTCTTC. Encoded protein: CASSLIGTSVPKGSSYNEQFF.